Shown below are 28 T cell receptor beta chains from a single sample sequenced in a study of T cell responses to AZD1222 COVID-19 vaccine (dated by TCRdb to 2020 to 2023). Receptor libraries were prepared by the immunoSEQ multiplex PCR assay. Here the immuneACCESS table is served through TCRdb, limited to in-frame sequences with V and J called. Missing clones are a known gap in these copies; in checked studies unresolved V genes cover under half, and the rest lacks a known reason. The sample table contains fewer than 130,000 clones; only one count was recorded for about nine tenths of them. The top ten constitute roughly 7% of the sample. Reading the label with the study, this specimen's time point is: baseline before first vaccination. The sample consisted of peripheral blood, taken on day 0 of AZD1222 vaccination. The receptors originated from an adult in good health.

V and J are TRBV2 and TRBJ1-1, with a possible D match to TRBD1 (6 bases). From germline, CDR1 is SNHLY and CDR2 FYNNEI. The CDR3 spans 15 residues. V gave up 4 bases and J gave up 4 bases, with 16 bases separating them. CDR3 sequence (DNA): TGTGCCAGCAGTGCCGGGGGGACACGTCGCACTGAAGCTTTCTTT. This codes for CASSAGGTRRTEAFF.

The V and J genes are TRBV5-6 and TRBJ2-2; 9 nucleotides agree with TRBD1. V trimming: 6 bases; J trimming: 2 bases; junction bases outside the gene matches: 5. Germline CDR1 and CDR2: SGHDT and YYEEEE. The CDR3 consists of 15 residues. The CDR3 region has the DNA TGTGCCAGCACCACCACAGGGGGCAACACCGGGGAGCTGTTTTTT. This encodes CASTTTGGNTGELFF.

The chain has TRBV19 and TRBJ1-2; D gene unclear. The CDR3 loop spans 12 amino acids. Germline lookup yields CDR1 LNHDA and CDR2 SQIVND (reference sequence). With 4 bases removed from V and 2 bases from J, the gap between germline ends came to 5 bases. The CDR3 loop reads CASSTLNYGYTF. The CDR3 DNA sequence: TGTGCCAGTAGTACGCTGAACTATGGCTACACCTTC.

J is TRBJ2-3 and V is TRBV27; possible D gene TRBD1, 6 bases. Per germline, CDR1 MNHEY and CDR2 SMNVEV (reference sequence). Trimming removed 5 bases from V and 3 bases from J, with 9 bases in between. The CDR3 sequence is 13 residues long. CDR3 DNA sequence: TGTGCCAGCAGTCGCGGACAGACAGATACGCAGTATTTT. Protein: CASSRGQTDTQYF.

J is TRBJ1-5 and V is TRBV6-5; the D gene is possibly TRBD1 (5 bases). Germline loops: CDR1 MNHEY, CDR2 SVGAGI. This CDR3 has 15 amino acids. V lost 6 bases and J lost 0, with 12 bases in between. Here the CDR3 DNA reads TGTGCCAGCAGCCCCGGGACCTATAGCAATCAGCCCCAGCATTTT. Its protein is CASSPGTYSNQPQHF.

The chain joins TRBV28 to TRBJ1-5, with 8 bases aligning to TRBD1. This CDR3 has 14 amino acids. With 6 bases clipped from V and 6 bases from J, the junction kept 7 bases outside the gene matches. CDR1 and CDR2 from the germline V gene are MDHEN and SYDVKM. Here the CDR3 reads CASRAPGQAQPQHF. The CDR3 DNA is TGTGCCAGCAGAGCTCCGGGACAGGCTCAGCCCCAGCATTTT.

The chain uses TRBV30 and TRBJ1-3; D ambiguous. Trimming stripped 3 bases from V and 1 base from J, with 7 bases between. The V gene's germline CDR1 is GTSNPN and CDR2 SVGIG (reference sequence). The CDR3 loop spans 13 amino acids. The DNA for the CDR3 is TGTGCCTGGAGCGGGGATTCTGGAAACACCATATATTTT. Protein product: CAWSGDSGNTIYF.

This clone was seen once. This chain's CDR3 is CATSRAVERYGYTF. As DNA, the CDR3 is TGTGCCACCAGCAGAGCGGTTGAGCGCTATGGCTACACCTTC. The chain joins TRBV15 to TRBJ1-2; no definite D call. Germline-derived CDR1 and CDR2 are LNHNV and YYDKDF (reference sequence). The CDR3 totals 14 residues. V was shortened by 1 base and J by 4 bases, with 10 bases between the two germline ends.

The chain carries TRBV5-1 and TRBJ2-7; 7 bases fit TRBD1. Germline CDR1 SGHRS, CDR2 YFSETQ. This CDR3 region has 15 residues. The V gene end was trimmed by 4 bases and the J gene end by 3 bases; junction bases not matched to a gene: 10. The CDR3 here is CASSPSAGGDYEQYF. The DNA of the CDR3 is TGCGCCAGCAGCCCATCCGCAGGGGGTGACTACGAGCAGTACTTC.

The chain links TRBV19 to TRBJ1-3; D unclear. Germline V lookup: CDR1 LNHDA, CDR2 SQIVND (reference sequence). V dropped 8 bases and J dropped 0 bases, with 11 bases sitting between them. The CDR3 loop spans 14 amino acids. In nucleotides, the CDR3 is TGTGCCAGTGTACAGAGTCTCTCTGGAAACACCATATATTTT. Translated, it gives CASVQSLSGNTIYF. The full variable domain, completed using reference TRBV19 and TRBJ1-3, is DGGITQSPKYLFRKEGQNVTLSCEQNLNHDAMYWYRQDPGQGLRLIYYSQIVNDFQKGDIAEGYSVSREKKESFPLTVTSAQKNPTAFYLCASVQSLSGNTIYFGEGSWLTVV.

The V gene is TRBV28, the J gene TRBJ2-7, with unresolved D. V was pared by 6 bases and J by 1 base, with 10 bases between. Germline V lookup: CDR1 MDHEN, CDR2 SYDVKM. The CDR3 has 13 residues. The CDR3 spells CASSLELSYEQYF. In DNA, the CDR3 is TGTGCCAGCAGCCTGGAGTTATCCTACGAGCAGTACTTC.

This chain joins TRBV6-5 and TRBJ2-2, with 9 bases aligning to TRBD1. V lost 2 bases, J lost 6 bases, and 1 base stayed unmatched. Germline V gene lookup returns CDR1 MNHEY and CDR2 SVGAGI. This CDR3 has 14 residues. Written as DNA, the CDR3 is TGTGCCAGCAGTTACGACAGGGGGTCCGGGGAGCTGTTTTTT. This codes for CASSYDRGSGELFF.

This rearrangement joins TRBV30 to TRBJ1-2, with 8 nucleotides matching TRBD1. The germline CDR1 and CDR2 sequences are GTSNPN and SVGIG (reference sequence). V trimming: 3 bases; J trimming: 4 bases; junction bases outside the gene matches: 4. CDR3 length equals 13 residues. This chain's CDR3 is CAWSGQGPYGYTF. Here the CDR3 DNA reads TGTGCCTGGAGCGGACAGGGACCCTATGGCTACACCTTC.

V is TRBV6-4 and J is TRBJ2-7; 11 bases are shared with TRBD2. CDR1 and CDR2 from the germline V gene are MRHNA and SNTAGT. CDR3 size: 14 residues. V was clipped by 5 bases and J by 2 bases; unmatched bases: 2. For the CDR3, the DNA is TGTGCCAGCAGTAAGACTAGCGGGACCTACGAGCAGTACTTC. It encodes CASSKTSGTYEQYF.

The sample holds one count of this clone. This chain links TRBV19 with TRBJ1-1, with D maybe TRBD1 (5 bases). The V end was cut by 1 base, the J end by 4 bases, with 10 bases between. Germline V gives CDR1 LNHDA, CDR2 SQIVND (reference sequence). The length of the CDR3 is 14 residues. CDR3 coding DNA: TGTGCCAGTAGTATAGCGGCAGGGCCCACTGAAGCTTTCTTT. Its translation: CASSIAAGPTEAFF. The full variable domain, in which reference TRBV19 and TRBJ1-1 provide the parts outside the CDR3, is DGGITQSPKYLFRKEGQNVTLSCEQNLNHDAMYWYRQDPGQGLRLIYYSQIVNDFQKGDIAEGYSVSREKKESFPLTVTSAQKNPTAFYLCASSIAAGPTEAFFGQGTRLTVV.

J is TRBJ2-7 and V is TRBV28; perhaps TRBD2 as D (5 bases). The ends were cut back, 5 bases at V and 2 bases at J, with 13 bases in the middle. The CDR3 sequence is 14 residues long. Germline assignment: CDR1 MDHEN and CDR2 SYDVKM. CDR3 nucleotides: TGTGCCAGCAGTCCAGCGCTAGCACCCTACGAGCAGTACTTC. It yields the protein CASSPALAPYEQYF.

The V and J genes are TRBV3-1 (or the pseudogene TRBV3-2) and TRBJ1-1; possibly TRBD1 for D (5 bases). The V gene's germline CDR1 is LGHDT and CDR2 YNNKEL (reference sequence). This CDR3 is 13 amino acids long. V was clipped by 2 bases and J by 9 bases, with 13 bases between them. CDR3 amino acids: CASSQLGLGQAFF. The DNA for the CDR3 is TGTGCCAGCAGCCAACTGGGACTCGGGCAAGCTTTCTTT.

V gene TRBV5-1 combines with J gene TRBJ1-1; D unclear. The CDR3 length is 14 residues. V was cut by 5 bases and J by 5 bases, with 16 bases left in between. Germline-derived CDR1 and CDR2 are SGHRS and YFSETQ. This CDR3 reads CASRFPGGGTEAFF. In DNA, the CDR3 is TGCGCCAGCAGGTTTCCAGGAGGTGGGACTGAAGCTTTCTTT.

This chain joins TRBV3-1 (or the pseudogene TRBV3-2) and TRBJ1-1; a weak D match, TRBD1 (5 bases). Per germline, CDR1 LGHDT and CDR2 YNNKEL (reference sequence). This CDR3 comprises 17 residues. Trimming took off 0 bases at V and 5 bases at J, with 19 bases between the two ends. The CDR3 region has the DNA TGTGCCAGCAGCCAAGATCCGGGCAGGGAGGAGAAAACTGAAGCTTTCTTT. It codes for CASSQDPGREEKTEAFF.

This chain's CDR3 is CASSSGGTEAFF. CDR3 bases: TGTGCCAGCAGTTCAGGGGGCACTGAAGCTTTCTTT. This sequence joins TRBV5-4 and TRBJ1-1, with 7 bases identical to TRBD1. The junction had 2 bases not matched to a gene; V was cut back by 5 bases and J by 4 bases. The germline CDR1 and CDR2 sequences are SGHNT and YYREEE (reference sequence). The CDR3 has 12 amino acids.

The sample holds a few counts of this clone. DNA of the CDR3: TGTGCCAGCTCCACGATGAACACTGAAGCTTTCTTT. Residues: CASSTMNTEAFF. The chain recombines TRBV28 with TRBJ1-1; D call uncertain. Trimming left V 8 bases short and J 0 bases short, with 7 bases between. Germline CDR1 reads MDHEN; CDR2 reads SYDVKM. The length of the CDR3 is 12 residues.

The chain is built from TRBV6-1 and TRBJ1-5; 7 positions agree with TRBD1. CDR1 and CDR2 (germline): MNHNS, SASEGT. V dropped 3 bases and J dropped 6; count of bases not matched to a gene: 8. The CDR3 contains 15 residues. The CDR3 DNA sequence: TGTGCCAGCAGTGATGCCGCGGACAGGAGTCAGCCCCAGCATTTT. This sequence encodes CASSDAADRSQPQHF.

The genes are TRBV9 and TRBJ2-3; D may correspond to TRBD1 or TRBD2 (7 bases each). V was cut by 0 bases and J by 6 bases, with 17 bases left in between. In germline, CDR1 is SGDLS, CDR2 YYNGEE. The CDR3 loop spans 16 amino acids. The CDR3 nucleotides read TGTGCCAGCAGCGTAGAGGGGGCGGGGGCCTTGGATACGCAGTATTTT. As protein: CASSVEGAGALDTQYF.

This clone appeared a single time. V and J are TRBV7-9 and TRBJ2-2; D is unclear. The V gene lost 5 bases and the J gene lost 5 bases, with 6 bases spanning the gap. This CDR3 has 12 residues. Germline values: CDR1 SEHNR, CDR2 FQNEAQ (reference sequence). CDR3 protein: CASSTETGELFF. CDR3 nucleotide sequence: TGTGCCAGCAGCACGGAGACCGGGGAGCTGTTTTTT.

The chain employs TRBV11-2 and TRBJ2-1; 8 bases align to TRBD1. The trim removed 2 bases at V and 10 bases at J, leaving 7 bases unmatched. Germline V gives CDR1 SGHAT, CDR2 FQNNGV. This CDR3 is 14 amino acids long. In DNA, the CDR3 is TGTGCCAGCAGCTTATTAGGGACAGGCTGGGAGCAGTTCTTC. Translation: CASSLLGTGWEQFF.

The rearrangement uses TRBV30 and TRBJ2-2; 8 bases match TRBD1. The CDR3 covers 13 residues. Trimming took 0 bases from V and 7 from J; bases not matched to a gene: 1. CDR1 is GTSNPN, CDR2 SVGIG, per germline (reference sequence). The CDR3 DNA reads as TGTGCCTGGAGTGTACAGGGGGTCGGGGAGCTGTTTTTT. It codes for CAWSVQGVGELFF.

The chain combines TRBV18 with TRBJ1-5; D ambiguous. Germline V gene sequence: CDR1 KGHSH, CDR2 LQKENI. Deletions cut 4 bases from V and 3 bases from J, with 7 bases between. CDR3 length equals 13 residues. Written as DNA, the CDR3 is TGTGCCAGCTCACTGACGGACAATCAGCCCCAGCATTTT. Its protein product is CASSLTDNQPQHF.

The V and J genes are TRBV29-1 and TRBJ1-2, with 10 bases aligning to TRBD1. Trimming took 2 bases from V and 5 from J; bases not matched to a gene: 5. This CDR3 comprises 14 residues. Germline V gene lookup returns CDR1 SQVTM and CDR2 ANQGSEA. In DNA, the CDR3 is TGCAGCGTTGAATGGGGACAGGGGAGGTATGGCTACACCTTC. Its protein product is CSVEWGQGRYGYTF. The entire variable domain, with the rest obtained from reference TRBV29-1 and TRBJ1-2, is as follows: SAVISQKPSRDICQRGTSLTIQCQVDSQVTMMFWYRQQPGQSLTLIATANQGSEATYESGFVIDKFPISRPNLTFSTLTVSNMSPEDSSIYLCSVEWGQGRYGYTFGSGTRLTVV.